This T cell receptor (beta chain) comes out of a study of cytotoxic CD8 clonotypes in ibrutinib-treated CLL. Turning to the study itself: Mean productive templates were almost 260,000; mean productive rearrangements were over 80,000.

The sequencing depth, 1 in 200,000 to 1 in 1 million T cells, was the target. Profiled with immunoSEQ multiplex PCR; TCRdb holds only in-frame clones, not every one. The table shows some 130,000 clones, with 76% occurring only once. On this clone: Its antigen is not identified.

Findings and caveats of the study: Age-matched healthy donor levels were exceeded by baseline clonality, which tracked circulating CD8+ T-cell counts. Clonality was elevated at ibrutinib response and had returned toward baseline at progression.

The V gene lost 4 bases and the J gene lost 5 bases, with 18 bases spanning the gap. Per the germline V gene, CDR1 is SGDLS and CDR2 is YYNGEE. The CDR3 has 15 amino acids. This chain links TRBV9 with TRBJ2-5; D is perhaps TRBD2 (6 bases). This TCR derives from a human donor with chronic lymphocytic leukemia. This specimen consisted of PBMCs, obtained after 24 months of ibrutinib treatment. CDR3 nucleotide sequence: TGTGCCAGCAGCCCTGCCCCGGGGGTCTGGGAGACCCAGTACTTC. As protein: CASSPAPGVWETQYF. Using reference TRBV9 and TRBJ2-5 for the parts outside the CDR3, the full variable domain is DSGVTQTPKHLITATGQRVTLRCSPRSGDLSVYWYQQSLDQGLQFLIQYYNGEERAKGNILERFSAQQFPDLHSELNLSSLELGDSALYFCASSPAPGVWETQYFGPGTRLLVL.